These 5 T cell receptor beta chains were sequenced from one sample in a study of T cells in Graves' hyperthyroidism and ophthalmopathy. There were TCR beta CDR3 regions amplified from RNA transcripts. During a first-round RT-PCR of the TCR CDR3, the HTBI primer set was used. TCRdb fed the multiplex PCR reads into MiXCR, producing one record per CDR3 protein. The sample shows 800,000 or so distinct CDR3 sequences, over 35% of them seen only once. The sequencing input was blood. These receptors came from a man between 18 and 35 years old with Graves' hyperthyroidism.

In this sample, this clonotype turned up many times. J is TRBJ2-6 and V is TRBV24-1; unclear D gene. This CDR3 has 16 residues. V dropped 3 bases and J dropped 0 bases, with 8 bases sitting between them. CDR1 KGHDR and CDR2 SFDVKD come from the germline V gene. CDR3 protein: CATSDPYSSGANVLTF. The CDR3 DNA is TGTGCCACCAGTGATCCGTATAGCTCTGGGGCCAACGTCCTGACTTTC.

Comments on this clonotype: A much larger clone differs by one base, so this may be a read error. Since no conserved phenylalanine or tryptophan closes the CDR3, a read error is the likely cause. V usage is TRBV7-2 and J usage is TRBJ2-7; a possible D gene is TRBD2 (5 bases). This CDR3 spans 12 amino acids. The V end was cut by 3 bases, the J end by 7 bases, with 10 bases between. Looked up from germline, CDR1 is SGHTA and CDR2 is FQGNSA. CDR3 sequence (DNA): TGTGCCAGCAGCTTGGACGGGGTTGAGCAGTACCTC. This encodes CASSLDGVEQYL.

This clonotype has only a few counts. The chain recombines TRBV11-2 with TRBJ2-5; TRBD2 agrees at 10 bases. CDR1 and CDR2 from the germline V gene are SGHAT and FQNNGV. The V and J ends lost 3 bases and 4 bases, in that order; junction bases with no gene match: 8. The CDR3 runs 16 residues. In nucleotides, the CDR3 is TGTGCCAGCAGCTTTCCCAGGACTAGCGGCTCAGAGACCCAGTACTTC. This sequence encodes CASSFPRTSGSETQYF.

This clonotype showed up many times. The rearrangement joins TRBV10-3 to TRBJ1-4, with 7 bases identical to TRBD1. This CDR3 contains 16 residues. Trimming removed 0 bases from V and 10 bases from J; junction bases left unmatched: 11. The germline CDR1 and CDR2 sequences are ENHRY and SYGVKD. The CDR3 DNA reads TGTGCCATCAGTGAGTCGCAGGAACAGGGGAGGGGAAAACTGTTTTTT. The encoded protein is CAISESQEQGRGKLFF.

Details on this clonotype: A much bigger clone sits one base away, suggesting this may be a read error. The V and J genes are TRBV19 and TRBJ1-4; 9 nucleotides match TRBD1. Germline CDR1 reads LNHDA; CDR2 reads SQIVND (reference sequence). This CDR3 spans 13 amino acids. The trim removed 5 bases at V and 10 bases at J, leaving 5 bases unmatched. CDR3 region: CASSEQGAAKLFF. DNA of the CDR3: TGTGCCAGTAGTGAACAGGGGGCCGCAAAACTGTTTTTT.